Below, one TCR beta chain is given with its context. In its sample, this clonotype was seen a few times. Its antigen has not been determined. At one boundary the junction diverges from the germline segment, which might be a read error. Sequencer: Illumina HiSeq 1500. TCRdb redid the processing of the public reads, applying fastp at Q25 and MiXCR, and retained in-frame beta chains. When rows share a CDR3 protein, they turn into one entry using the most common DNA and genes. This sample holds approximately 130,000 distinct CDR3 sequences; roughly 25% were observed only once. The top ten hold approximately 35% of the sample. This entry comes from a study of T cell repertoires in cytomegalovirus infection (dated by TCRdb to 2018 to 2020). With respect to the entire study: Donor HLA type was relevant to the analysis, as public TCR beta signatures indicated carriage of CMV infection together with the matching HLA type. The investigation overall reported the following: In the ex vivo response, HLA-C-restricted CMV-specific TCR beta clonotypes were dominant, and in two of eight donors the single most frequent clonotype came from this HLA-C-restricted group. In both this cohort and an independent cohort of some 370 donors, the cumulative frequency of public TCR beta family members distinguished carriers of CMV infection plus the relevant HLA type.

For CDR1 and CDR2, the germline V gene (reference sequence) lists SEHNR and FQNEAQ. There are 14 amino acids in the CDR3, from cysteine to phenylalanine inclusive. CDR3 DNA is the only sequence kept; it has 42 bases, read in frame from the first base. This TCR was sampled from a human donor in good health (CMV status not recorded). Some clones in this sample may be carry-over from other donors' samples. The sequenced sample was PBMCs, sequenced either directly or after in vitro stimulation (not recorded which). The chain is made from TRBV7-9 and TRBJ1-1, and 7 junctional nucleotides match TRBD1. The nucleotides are TGTGCCAGCAGCGGCGACAAGGGGGCCGCGAGGATTATCTTT. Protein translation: CASSGDKGAARIIF.